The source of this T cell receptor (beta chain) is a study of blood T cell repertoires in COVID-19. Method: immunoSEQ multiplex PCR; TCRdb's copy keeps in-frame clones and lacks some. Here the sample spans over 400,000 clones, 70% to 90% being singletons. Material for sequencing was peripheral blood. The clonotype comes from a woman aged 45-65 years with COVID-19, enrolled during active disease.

CDR3 region: CASSQEEGSGPSSTDTQYF. CDR3 DNA: TGTGCCAGCAGCCAAGAGGAGGGATCGGGGCCATCAAGCACAGATACGCAGTATTTT. This sequence joins TRBV3-1 (or the pseudogene TRBV3-2) and TRBJ2-3; TRBD2 might be the D (6 bases). V gave up 0 bases and J gave up 0 bases, with 19 bases separating them. This CDR3 has 19 residues. Germline CDR1 reads LGHDT; CDR2 reads YNNKEL (reference sequence).